Below are 20 T cell receptor beta chains sequenced from a single sample in a study of spatial heterogeneity in lung cancer. Described time point: sample taken at primary tumor resection. Using its own MiXCR run on the 5' RACE reads, TCRdb lists one record per CDR3 protein. The data show tens of thousands of distinct CDR3 sequences, with roughly 13% seen just once and 55% to 65% held by the top ten. The source material was PBMCs, sampled at surgery. The receptor source for this set is a male donor with early-stage non-small cell lung cancer.

This clonotype appeared many times. The J gene is TRBJ2-1, the V gene TRBV12-3 or TRBV12-4; 9 nucleotides align to TRBD2. After removal of 3 bases from V and 7 bases from J, the junction contained 7 bases not matched to a gene. There are 15 residues in the CDR3. The CDR3 nucleotides are TGTGCCAGCAGTTTTGGCGGGGGGGCTGGTAATGAGCAGTTCTTC. This encodes CASSFGGGAGNEQFF.

This clonotype has at least ten counts. This chain joins TRBV10-3 and TRBJ1-2, with TRBD1 identical over 9 bases. Germline-derived CDR1 and CDR2 are ENHRY and SYGVKD. This CDR3 is 14 amino acids long. V gave up 8 bases and J gave up 3 bases; unmatched junction bases: 7. The chain's CDR3 is CAIARTGVHYGYTF. DNA for the CDR3: TGTGCCATCGCTCGGACAGGGGTCCACTATGGCTACACCTTC.

At least ten counts were recorded for this clonotype. The chain uses TRBV7-9 and TRBJ2-3; TRBD1 matches at 7 bases. This CDR3 spans 14 amino acids. Trimming took 7 bases from V and 6 from J; bases not matched to a gene: 10. Looked up from germline, CDR1 is SEHNR and CDR2 is FQNEAQ (reference sequence). The DNA of the CDR3 is TGTGCCAGCAACCGACGACAGGGCCCCGATACGCAGTATTTT. Its protein is CASNRRQGPDTQYF.

Ten or more counts support this clonotype. The chain joins TRBV6-2 or TRBV6-3 to TRBJ1-1; possibly TRBD1 for D (5 bases). The CDR3 spans 14 residues. V was trimmed by 6 bases and J by 0 bases, leaving 11 bases between them. Germline V lookup: CDR1 MNHEY, CDR2 SVGEGT. The CDR3 DNA follows: TGTGCCAGCAGCGCCAGGGCTCTGAACACTGAAGCTTTCTTT. It specifies CASSARALNTEAFF.

This sequence joins TRBV5-8 and TRBJ2-5, with 12 bases aligning to TRBD2. In germline, CDR1 is SGHTS, CDR2 YDEGEE. The ends lost 4 bases at V and 5 bases at J; junction bases unmatched: 15. The CDR3 is 18 residues long. In DNA form, the CDR3 reads TGTGCCAGCAGCCCCGGACTAGCGGGGCAACACGCAGGGGAGACCCAGTACTTC. It codes for CASSPGLAGQHAGETQYF.

At least ten counts were recorded for this clonotype. The rearrangement uses TRBV19 and TRBJ1-5; 9 positions agree with TRBD1. CDR1 and CDR2 (germline): LNHDA, SQIVND (reference sequence). With 8 bases clipped from V and 4 bases from J, the junction kept 9 bases outside the gene matches. This CDR3 contains 15 residues. The CDR3 bases are TGTGCCAGTCTTGGGACAGGGATAGGGAATCAGCCCCAGCATTTT. This codes for CASLGTGIGNQPQHF.

This clonotype was seen at least ten times. J is TRBJ2-1 and V is TRBV7-3, with a tentative D call TRBD2 (7 bases). The CDR3 is made up of 14 amino acids. Per the germline V gene, CDR1 is SGHTA and CDR2 is FQGTGA. The V end lost 5 bases, the J end lost 10 bases, and 18 bases lay between the germline ends. Here the CDR3 reads CASSPRGGGQEQFF. The CDR3 DNA sequence: TGTGCCAGCAGCCCGCGAGGGGGAGGGCAGGAGCAGTTCTTC. Full variable domain (outside the CDR3, taken from reference TRBV7-3 and TRBJ2-1): GAGVSQTPSNKVTEKGKYVELRCDPISGHTALYWYRQSLGQGPEFLIYFQGTGAADDSGLPNDRFFAVRPEGSVSTLKIQRTERGDSAVYLCASSPRGGGQEQFFGPGTRLTVL.

This clonotype was recorded at least ten times. The rearrangement links TRBV7-8 to TRBJ2-7; tentative D call: TRBD2 (6 bases). The germline V and J ends were trimmed by 1 base and 2 bases, with 12 bases remaining between them. The CDR3 runs 15 residues. Germline V gene data show CDR1 as SGHVS and CDR2 as FQNEAQ. The CDR3 bases are TGTGCCAGCAGCTTAGTCCGGGGGAAACCCTACGAGCAGTACTTC. This encodes CASSLVRGKPYEQYF.

This clonotype was picked up a small number of times. V usage is TRBV6-5 and J usage is TRBJ2-7, with D maybe TRBD2 (5 bases). Trimming shortened V by 8 bases and J by 3 bases, and 17 bases separated the two germline ends. The CDR3 contains 14 residues. CDR1 and CDR2 from the germline V gene are MNHEY and SVGAGI. CDR3 bases: TGTGCCAGCGGGGAGATGCGACGGCTCTACGAGCAGTACTTC. Its translation: CASGEMRRLYEQYF.

This clonotype was seen repeatedly, ten times or more. This rearrangement joins TRBV25-1 to TRBJ2-7, with D uncertain. V was cut by 2 bases and J by 2 bases, with 10 bases left in between. This CDR3 spans 14 amino acids. The germline V gene encodes CDR1 MGHDK and CDR2 SYGVNS. DNA for the CDR3: TGTGCCAGCAGTGAAGGCCTATCCACCTACGAGCAGTACTTC. Its translation is CASSEGLSTYEQYF.

This clonotype was counted a few times. The chain's CDR3 is CASSKRQGDDEQYF. The CDR3 DNA sequence: TGTGCCAGCAGTAAGAGGCAGGGAGACGACGAGCAGTACTTC. J is TRBJ2-7 and V is TRBV2; D possibly matches TRBD1 or TRBD2 (5 bases each). The CDR3 length is 14 residues. V shed 5 bases and J shed 5 bases, with 16 bases lying between them. Germline V lookup: CDR1 SNHLY, CDR2 FYNNEI.

The chain links TRBV29-1 to TRBJ1-1, with D possibly being TRBD1 (5 bases). Germline CDR1 SQVTM, CDR2 ANQGSEA. Trimming stripped 8 bases from V and 7 bases from J, with 14 bases between. CDR3 length equals 11 residues. CDR3 amino acids: CSSIRADEAFF. DNA of the CDR3: TGCAGCAGCATCAGGGCGGATGAAGCTTTCTTT. Full variable domain (remainder filled in from reference TRBV29-1 and TRBJ1-1): SAVISQKPSRDICQRGTSLTIQCQVDSQVTMMFWYRQQPGQSLTLIATANQGSEATYESGFVIDKFPISRPNLTFSTLTVSNMSPEDSSIYLCSSIRADEAFFGQGTRLTVV.

This clonotype was seen many times. The V gene is TRBV7-2, the J gene TRBJ2-1; maybe TRBD1 (5 bases). The V end lost 6 bases, the J end lost 2 bases, and 17 bases lay between the germline ends. The CDR3 loop spans 16 amino acids. Germline CDR1 reads SGHTA; CDR2 reads FQGNSA. In DNA form, the CDR3 reads TGTGCCAGCAGGGCACTTTCGGGCAGGGCCTACAATGAGCAGTTCTTC. It specifies CASRALSGRAYNEQFF.

This chain links TRBV29-1 with TRBJ2-3; 8 bases fit TRBD1. Germline CDR1 and CDR2: SQVTM and ANQGSEA. This CDR3 has 14 amino acids. The trim removed 6 bases at V and 5 bases at J, leaving 10 bases unmatched. CDR3 residues: CSVMDRASGDTQYF. The DNA for the CDR3 is TGCAGCGTAATGGACAGGGCCTCGGGAGATACGCAGTATTTT.

J is TRBJ2-2 and V is TRBV20-1, with no clear D. The V gene lost 0 bases and the J gene lost 3 bases, with 14 bases spanning the gap. Germline-derived CDR1 and CDR2 are DFQATT and SNEGSKA (reference sequence). This CDR3 spans 16 amino acids. DNA for the CDR3: TGCAGTGCTAGAGATACCCAGGTATCCTACACCGGGGAGCTGTTTTTT. Its protein is CSARDTQVSYTGELFF.

V usage is TRBV4-3 and J usage is TRBJ2-7; D might be TRBD2 (5 bases). The V end was cut by 0 bases, the J end by 3 bases, with 12 bases between. The CDR3 has 15 residues. From germline, CDR1 is LGHNA and CDR2 YSLEER. The CDR3, as DNA: TGCGCCAGCAGCCAAGATTCTGGGGAGCTCTACGAGCAGTACTTC. This sequence encodes CASSQDSGELYEQYF.

The table lists this clonotype with many counts. V usage is TRBV6-2 or TRBV6-3 and J usage is TRBJ2-1; 8 positions agree with TRBD2. Germline CDR1 is MNHEY and CDR2 is SVGEGT. V lost 2 bases to trimming and J lost 4 bases; unmatched junction nucleotides: 4. This CDR3 region has 15 residues. The DNA of the CDR3 is TGTGCCAGCAGTTACGGAGCGGGGGTGTACAATGAGCAGTTCTTC. This translates into CASSYGAGVYNEQFF.

V gene TRBV5-1 combines with J gene TRBJ2-2; 8 bases agree with TRBD2. CDR1 and CDR2 (germline): SGHRS, YFSETQ. V shed 4 bases, J shed 6 bases, and the junction held 5 bases outside the gene matches. The CDR3 is 14 amino acids. CDR3 nucleotides: TGCGCCAGCAGCGAAGGACTAGCCCCCGGGGAGCTGTTTTTT. It specifies CASSEGLAPGELFF.

This clonotype was counted ten times or more. For the CDR3, the DNA is TGCGCCAGCAGCTTTAACAGGAACACTGAAGCTTTCTTT. Amino acids: CASSFNRNTEAFF. The chain employs TRBV5-1 and TRBJ1-1; D is unresolved. The CDR3 sequence is 13 residues long. V was trimmed by 2 bases and J by 1 base, leaving 6 bases between them. Germline V gene sequence: CDR1 SGHRS, CDR2 YFSETQ.

This clonotype was found many times. The chain is built from TRBV28 and TRBJ2-7; D unresolved. V was shortened by 2 bases and J by 4 bases, with 6 bases between the two germline ends. Looked up from germline, CDR1 is MDHEN and CDR2 is SYDVKM. This CDR3 is built from 12 residues. The CDR3 region has the DNA TGTGCCAGCAGTTTAGTGGGTTACGAGCAGTACTTC. This sequence encodes CASSLVGYEQYF.